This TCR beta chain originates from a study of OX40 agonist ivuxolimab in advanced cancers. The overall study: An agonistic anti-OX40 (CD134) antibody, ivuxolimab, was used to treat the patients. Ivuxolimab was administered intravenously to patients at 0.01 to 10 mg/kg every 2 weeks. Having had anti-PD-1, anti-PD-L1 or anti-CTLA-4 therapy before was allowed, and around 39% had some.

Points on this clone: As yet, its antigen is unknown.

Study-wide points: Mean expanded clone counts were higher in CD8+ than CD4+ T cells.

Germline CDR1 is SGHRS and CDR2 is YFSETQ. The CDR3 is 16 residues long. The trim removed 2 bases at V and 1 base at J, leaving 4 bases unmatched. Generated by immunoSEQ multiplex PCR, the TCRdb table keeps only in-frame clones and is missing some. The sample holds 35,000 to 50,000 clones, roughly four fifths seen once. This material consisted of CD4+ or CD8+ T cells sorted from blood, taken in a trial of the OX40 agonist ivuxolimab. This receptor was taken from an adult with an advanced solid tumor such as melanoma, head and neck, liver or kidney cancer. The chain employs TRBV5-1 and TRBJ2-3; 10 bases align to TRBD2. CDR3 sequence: CASSFNLAGGTDTQYF. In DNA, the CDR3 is TGCGCCAGCAGCTTTAACCTAGCGGGAGGCACAGATACGCAGTATTTT.